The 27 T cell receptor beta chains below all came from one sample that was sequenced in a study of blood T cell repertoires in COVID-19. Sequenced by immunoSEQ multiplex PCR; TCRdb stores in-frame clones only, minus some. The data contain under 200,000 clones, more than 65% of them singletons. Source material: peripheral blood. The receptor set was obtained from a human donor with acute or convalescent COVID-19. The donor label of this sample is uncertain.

The CDR3 sequence: CASSYSGTGGLLYF. In nucleotides, the CDR3 is TGTGCCAGCAGTTACTCCGGGACAGGGGGCCTATTATACTTC. The chain carries TRBV6-5 and TRBJ2-7, with TRBD1 matching over 12 bases. This CDR3 has 14 residues. Germline values: CDR1 MNHEY, CDR2 SVGAGI. After removal of 0 bases from V and 13 bases from J, the junction contained 7 bases not matched to a gene.

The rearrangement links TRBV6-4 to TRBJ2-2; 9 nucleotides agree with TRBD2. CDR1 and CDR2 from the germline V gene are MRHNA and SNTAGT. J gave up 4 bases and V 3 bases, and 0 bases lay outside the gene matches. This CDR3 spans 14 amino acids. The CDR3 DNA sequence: TGTGCCAGCAGTGAAGCGGGGGGCACCGGGGAGCTGTTTTTT. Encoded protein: CASSEAGGTGELFF.

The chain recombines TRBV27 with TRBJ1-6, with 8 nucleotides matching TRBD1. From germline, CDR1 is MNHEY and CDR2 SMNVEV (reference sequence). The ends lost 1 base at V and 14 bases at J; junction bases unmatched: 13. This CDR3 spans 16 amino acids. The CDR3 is CASSLFTGQLQGALHF. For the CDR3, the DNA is TGTGCCAGCAGTTTATTCACGGGACAGCTACAGGGGGCCCTCCACTTT.

CDR3: CASSPRQGDYEQYF. In DNA form, the CDR3 reads TGTGCCAGCAGCCCCCGACAGGGAGACTACGAGCAGTACTTC. The genes are TRBV7-9 and TRBJ2-7, with 7 bases that match TRBD1. Germline CDR1 SEHNR, CDR2 FQNEAQ (reference sequence). This CDR3 spans 14 amino acids. The J segment lost 3 bases and the V segment lost 5 bases, leaving 7 bases of the junction unmatched.

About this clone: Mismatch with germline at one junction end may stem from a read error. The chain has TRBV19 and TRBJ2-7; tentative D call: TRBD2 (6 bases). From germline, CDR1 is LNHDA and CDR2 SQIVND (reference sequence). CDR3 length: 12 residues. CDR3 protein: CASSKPSGEPHF. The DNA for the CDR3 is TGTGCCAGTAGTAAACCTTCGGGGGAGCCCCACTTC.

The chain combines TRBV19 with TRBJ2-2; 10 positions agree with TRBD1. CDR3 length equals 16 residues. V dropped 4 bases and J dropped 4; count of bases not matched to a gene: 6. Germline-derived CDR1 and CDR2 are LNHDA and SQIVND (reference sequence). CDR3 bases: TGTGCCAGTAGTACGGGACAGGGGTCAGGCACCGGGGAGCTGTTTTTT. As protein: CASSTGQGSGTGELFF. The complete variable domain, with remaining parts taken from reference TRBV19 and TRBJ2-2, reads DGGITQSPKYLFRKEGQNVTLSCEQNLNHDAMYWYRQDPGQGLRLIYYSQIVNDFQKGDIAEGYSVSREKKESFPLTVTSAQKNPTAFYLCASSTGQGSGTGELFFGEGSRLTVL.

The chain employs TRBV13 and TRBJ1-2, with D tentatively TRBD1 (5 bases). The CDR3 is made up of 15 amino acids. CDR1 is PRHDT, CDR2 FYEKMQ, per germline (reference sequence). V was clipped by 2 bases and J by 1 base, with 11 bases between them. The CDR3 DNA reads TGTGCCAGCAGCTTAAGGGCAGGGCTTAACTATGGCTACACCTTC. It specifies CASSLRAGLNYGYTF.

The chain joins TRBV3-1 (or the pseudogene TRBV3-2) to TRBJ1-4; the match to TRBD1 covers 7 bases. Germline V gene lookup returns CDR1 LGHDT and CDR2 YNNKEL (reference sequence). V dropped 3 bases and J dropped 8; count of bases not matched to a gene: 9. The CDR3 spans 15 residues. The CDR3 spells CASSHEGQSLEKLFF. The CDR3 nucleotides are TGTGCCAGCAGCCATGAGGGACAGAGCCTCGAAAAACTGTTTTTT.

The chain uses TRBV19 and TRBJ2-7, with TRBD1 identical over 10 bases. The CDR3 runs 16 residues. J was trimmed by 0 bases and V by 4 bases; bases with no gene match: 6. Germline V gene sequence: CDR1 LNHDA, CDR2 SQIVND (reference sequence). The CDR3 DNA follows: TGTGCCAGTAGTAGGCGAGGGACAGGGGACTCCTACGAGCAGTACTTC. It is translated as CASSRRGTGDSYEQYF.

In DNA, the CDR3 is TGTGCCAGCAGCGGAGTGGGCCAGAAAGAGACCCAGTACTTC. This sequence encodes CASSGVGQKETQYF. The rearrangement joins TRBV9 to TRBJ2-5, with D uncertain. V lost 3 bases and J 3 bases, leaving 12 bases between the germline ends. Per the germline V gene, CDR1 is SGDLS and CDR2 is YYNGEE. The CDR3 is made up of 14 amino acids.

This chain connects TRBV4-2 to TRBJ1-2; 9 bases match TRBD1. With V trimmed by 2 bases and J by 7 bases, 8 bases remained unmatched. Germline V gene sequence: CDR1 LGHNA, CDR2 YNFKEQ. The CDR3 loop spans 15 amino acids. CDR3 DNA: TGTGCCAGCAGCCAACCAGGGACAGGGAAGGGTGGCTACACCTTC. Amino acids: CASSQPGTGKGGYTF.

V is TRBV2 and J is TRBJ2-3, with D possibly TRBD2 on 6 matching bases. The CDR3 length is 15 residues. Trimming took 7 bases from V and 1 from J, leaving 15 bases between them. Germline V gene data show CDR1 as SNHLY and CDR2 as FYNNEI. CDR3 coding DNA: TGTGCCAGCACTACAAGGGGACTCCGCACAGATACGCAGTATTTT. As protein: CASTTRGLRTDTQYF.

CDR3 protein: CASSPGQGGYNEQFF. DNA for the CDR3: TGTGCCAGCAGCCCTGGACAGGGGGGATACAATGAGCAGTTCTTC. This sequence joins TRBV3-1 (or the pseudogene TRBV3-2) and TRBJ2-1; 10 bases match TRBD1. The length of the CDR3 is 15 residues. V lost 4 bases, J lost 4 bases, and 4 bases stayed unmatched. Germline CDR1 reads LGHDT; CDR2 reads YNNKEL (reference sequence).

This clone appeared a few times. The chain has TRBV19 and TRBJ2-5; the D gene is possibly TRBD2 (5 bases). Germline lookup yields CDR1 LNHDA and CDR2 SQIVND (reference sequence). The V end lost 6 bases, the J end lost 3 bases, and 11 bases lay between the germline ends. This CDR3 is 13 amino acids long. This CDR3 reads CASRTNGEETQYF. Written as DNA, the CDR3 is TGTGCCAGTAGGACTAACGGGGAAGAGACCCAGTACTTC.

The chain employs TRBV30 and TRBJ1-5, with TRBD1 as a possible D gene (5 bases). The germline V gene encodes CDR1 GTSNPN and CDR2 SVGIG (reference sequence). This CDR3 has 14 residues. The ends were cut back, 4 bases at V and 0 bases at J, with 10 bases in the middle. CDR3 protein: CAWTQGNSNQPQHF. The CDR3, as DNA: TGTGCCTGGACCCAGGGTAATAGCAATCAGCCCCAGCATTTT.

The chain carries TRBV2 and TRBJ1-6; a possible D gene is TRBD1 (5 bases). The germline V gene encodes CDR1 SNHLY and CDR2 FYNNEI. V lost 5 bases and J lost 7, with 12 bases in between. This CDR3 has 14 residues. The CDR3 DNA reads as TGTGCCAGCAGTCCGGGACTGCGAAATTCACCCCTCCACTTT. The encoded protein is CASSPGLRNSPLHF.

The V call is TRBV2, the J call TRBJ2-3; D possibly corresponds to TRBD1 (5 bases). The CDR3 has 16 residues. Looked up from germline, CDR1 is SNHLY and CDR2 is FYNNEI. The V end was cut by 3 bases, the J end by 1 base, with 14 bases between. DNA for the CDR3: TGTGCCAGCAGTGAGGGGCAGGCTCCCCGCACAGATACGCAGTATTTT. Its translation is CASSEGQAPRTDTQYF.

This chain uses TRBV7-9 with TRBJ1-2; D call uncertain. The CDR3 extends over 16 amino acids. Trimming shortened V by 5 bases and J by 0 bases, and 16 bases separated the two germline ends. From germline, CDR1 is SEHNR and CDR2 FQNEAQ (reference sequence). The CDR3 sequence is CASSPSSSGANYGYTF. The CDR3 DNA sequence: TGTGCCAGCAGCCCGTCAAGCTCCGGGGCTAACTATGGCTACACCTTC.

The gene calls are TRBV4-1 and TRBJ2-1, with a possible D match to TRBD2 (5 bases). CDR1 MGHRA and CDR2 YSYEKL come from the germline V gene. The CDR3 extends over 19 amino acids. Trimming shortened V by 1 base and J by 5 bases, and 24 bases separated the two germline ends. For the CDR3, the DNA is TGCGCCAGCAGCCAAGGGGGAGACGGAGGTTTGAACTGGGACAATGAGCAGTTCTTC. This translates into CASSQGGDGGLNWDNEQFF.

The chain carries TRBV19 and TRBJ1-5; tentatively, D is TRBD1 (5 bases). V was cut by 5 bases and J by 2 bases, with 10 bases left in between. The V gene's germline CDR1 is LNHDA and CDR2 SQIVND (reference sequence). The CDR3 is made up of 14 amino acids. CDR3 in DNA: TGTGCCAGTAGTGGGTCGGGGGGCAATCAGCCCCAGCATTTT. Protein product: CASSGSGGNQPQHF.

This chain's CDR3 is CASSQEERGVAGGGYEQYF. The CDR3 bases are TGTGCCAGCAGCCAAGAAGAACGAGGGGTAGCGGGAGGGGGGTACGAGCAGTACTTC. The chain uses TRBV4-2 and TRBJ2-7; 11 nucleotides match TRBD2. The V and J ends lost 0 bases and 4 bases, in that order; junction bases with no gene match: 14. Germline V gene sequence: CDR1 LGHNA, CDR2 YNFKEQ. The CDR3 runs 19 residues.

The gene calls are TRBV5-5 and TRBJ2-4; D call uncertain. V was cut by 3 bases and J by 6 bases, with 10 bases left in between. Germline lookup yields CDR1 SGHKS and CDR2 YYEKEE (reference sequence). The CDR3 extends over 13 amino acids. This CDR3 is CASSSQTGNIQYF. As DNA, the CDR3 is TGTGCCAGCAGCTCCCAGACTGGAAACATTCAGTACTTC.

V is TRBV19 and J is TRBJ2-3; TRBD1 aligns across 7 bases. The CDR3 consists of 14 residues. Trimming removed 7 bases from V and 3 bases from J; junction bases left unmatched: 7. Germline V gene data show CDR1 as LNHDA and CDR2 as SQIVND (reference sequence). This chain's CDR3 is CASTGQGVTDTQYF. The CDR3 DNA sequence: TGTGCCAGTACCGGGCAGGGGGTGACAGATACGCAGTATTTT.

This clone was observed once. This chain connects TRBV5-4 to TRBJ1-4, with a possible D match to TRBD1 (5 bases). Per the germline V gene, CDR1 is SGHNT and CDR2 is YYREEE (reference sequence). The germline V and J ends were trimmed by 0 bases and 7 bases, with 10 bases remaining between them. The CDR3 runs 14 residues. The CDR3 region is CASSLATEAEKLFF. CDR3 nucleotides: TGTGCCAGCAGCTTGGCGACAGAGGCTGAAAAACTGTTTTTT.

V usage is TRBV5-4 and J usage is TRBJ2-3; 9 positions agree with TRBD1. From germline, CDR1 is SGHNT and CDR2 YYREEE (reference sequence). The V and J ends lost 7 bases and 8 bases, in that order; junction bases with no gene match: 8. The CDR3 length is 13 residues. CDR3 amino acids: CASRDRVDGTQYF. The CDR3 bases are TGTGCCAGCCGGGACAGGGTGGACGGTACGCAGTATTTT.

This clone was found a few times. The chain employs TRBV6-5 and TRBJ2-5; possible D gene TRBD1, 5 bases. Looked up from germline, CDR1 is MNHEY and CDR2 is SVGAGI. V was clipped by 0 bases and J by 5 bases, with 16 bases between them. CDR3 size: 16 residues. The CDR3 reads CASSYSSARRGETQYF. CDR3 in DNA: TGTGCCAGCAGTTACTCGAGCGCTAGAAGGGGCGAGACCCAGTACTTC.

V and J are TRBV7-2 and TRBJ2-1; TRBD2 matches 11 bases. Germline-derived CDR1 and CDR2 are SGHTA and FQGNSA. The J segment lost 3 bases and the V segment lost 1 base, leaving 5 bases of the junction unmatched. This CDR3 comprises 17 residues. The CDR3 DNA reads TGTGCCAGCAGCTTAGTATTTACTAGCGGGGGCTACAATGAGCAGTTCTTC. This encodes CASSLVFTSGGYNEQFF.